The rows below give T cell receptor beta chains drawn from one sample of a study of blood T cell repertoires in COVID-19. TCRdb's copy holds only in-frame clones and misses some; the assay was immunoSEQ multiplex PCR. The sample has tens of thousands of clones, 79% seen once. Material for sequencing was peripheral blood. The source is a woman older than 75 with active or convalescent COVID-19. Each CDR3 is given with its conserved first and last residue. A D gene is named only where the DNA matches it firmly. Rows give clone size only sometimes, using once, few, many, or a class for an expanded clone.

J gene	D gene	clone size	V gene	CDR3 DNA	CDR3 protein
TRBJ2-3	.	few	TRBV6-5	TGTGCCAGCAGTTACGGGCAGAGGAGGGATACGCAGTATTTT	CASSYGQRRDTQYF
TRBJ2-1	.	.	TRBV7-6	TGTGCCAGCAGCTTGGGACTGCCGGGGACCTCCTACAATGAGCAGTTCTTC	CASSLGLPGTSYNEQFF
TRBJ1-6	.	.	TRBV3-1/TRBV3-2	TGTGCCAGCAGCACACCCAGGGGATCCCTCGATTCACCCCTCCACTTT	CASSTPRGSLDSPLHF
TRBJ2-1	.	.	TRBV5-6	TGTGCCAGCAGCCACCAAGGATCAACAGGGTCGGCCTACAATGAGCAGTTCTTC	CASSHQGSTGSAYNEQFF
TRBJ2-3	TRBD2	.	TRBV5-1	TGCGCCAGCAGCTCTAGCGGCCAAAGAGATACGCAGTATTTT	CASSSSGQRDTQYF
TRBJ2-3	.	once	TRBV5-4	TGTGCCAGCAGCTTGAAGGTTAGGGGGGGGACCACAGATACGCAGTATTTT	CASSLKVRGGTTDTQYF
TRBJ1-2	TRBD1	.	TRBV29-1	TGCAGCGTTGAGTGGCCAGGGGGCGCGCGCTATGGCTACACCTTC	CSVEWPGGARYGYTF
TRBJ1-1	TRBD1	few	TRBV6-5	TGTGCCAGCAGACCCGGGACAGGGCTGAACACTGAAGCTTTCTTT	CASRPGTGLNTEAFF
TRBJ1-3	.	.	TRBV5-5	TGTGCCAGCAGCTTGGACGCCCGGCGGGACACCATATATTTT	CASSLDARRDTIYF
TRBJ2-1	TRBD2	.	TRBV28	TGTGCCACCAACGTTCCGGGACTAAAGCAGTTCTTC	CATNVPGLKQFF
TRBJ1-4	TRBD1	few	TRBV3-1/TRBV3-2	TGTGCCAGCAGCCCGCCCTTAAACTCAGGACAGGGAAGGAAACTGTTTTTT	CASSPPLNSGQGRKLFF
TRBJ2-1	TRBD2	.	TRBV7-9	TGTGCCAGCAGATCACCGGGACTAGCGGGGGGGGCAAATGGCAATGAGCAGTTCTTC	CASRSPGLAGGANGNEQFF
TRBJ1-1	.	.	TRBV19	TGTGCCACCGGAACATTGGGAGAGACTGAAGCTTTCTTT	CATGTLGETEAFF
TRBJ2-7	.	few	TRBV19	TGTGCCAGTAGTATGACAGGGAGGATCGGCTACGAGCAGTACTTC	CASSMTGRIGYEQYF
TRBJ2-5	.	.	TRBV4-2	TGTGCCAGCAGCCAACCCGGCAGCGGGGAGACCCAGTACTTC	CASSQPGSGETQYF
TRBJ2-6	.	.	TRBV7-3	TGTGCCAGCAGCTTAAGGGGGCAGGAAATTTTTAAATCTGGGGCCAACGTCCTGACTTTC	CASSLRGQEIFKSGANVLTF
TRBJ2-7	.	.	TRBV7-9	TGTGCCAGCAGCATCTTCGGAGGGGCCGACGAGCAGTACTTC	CASSIFGGADEQYF
TRBJ1-6	.	once	TRBV28	TGTGCCAGCAGTTTACAGGGTCATGGCGAACCCCTCCACTTT	CASSLQGHGEPLHF
TRBJ1-2	.	.	TRBV6-5	TGTGCCAGCAGGGACTCGGAGGGTCGAGATGGCTACACCTTC	CASRDSEGRDGYTF
TRBJ1-5	TRBD1	once	TRBV7-2	TGTGCCAGCGGTACGGGACAGTTCAATCAGCCCCAGCATTTT	CASGTGQFNQPQHF
TRBJ2-5	.	.	TRBV21-1	TGTGCCAGACCAAAAGGGACAGGGTTCGAGACCCAGTACTTC	CARPKGTGFETQYF
TRBJ2-7	.	.	TRBV6-2/TRBV6-3	TGTGCCAGCAGTCGCCCTCGGGGCGAGCAGTACTTC	CASSRPRGEQYF
TRBJ2-7	TRBD2	.	TRBV5-1	TGCGCCAGCAGTACGGGGAGGGACCTCACCTACGAGCAGTACTTC	CASSTGRDLTYEQYF
TRBJ2-2	TRBD1	.	TRBV28	TGTGCCAGCAGTCACAAAGGGGGCGGCGGGGAGCTGTTTTTT	CASSHKGGGGELFF
TRBJ2-6	.	.	TRBV5-8	TGTGCCAGCAGCTTGGCACGAGCTGGGGCCAACGTCCTGACTTTC	CASSLARAGANVLTF
TRBJ2-3	.	.	TRBV28	TGTGCCAGCAGACCCCCCGCCTTGGGCGGCACAGATACGCAGTATTTT	CASRPPALGGTDTQYF
TRBJ2-1	.	.	TRBV5-1	TGCGCCAGCAGCCTACTGTTCAATGAGCAGTTCTTC	CASSLLFNEQFF
TRBJ2-3	TRBD2	.	TRBV2	TGTGCCAGCGGCTTACTAGCGGGAGGGACGGATACGCAGTATTTT	CASGLLAGGTDTQYF
TRBJ1-1	.	few	TRBV19	TGTGCCAGTAGTATAGGGCTAGCGGGGGTAACTGAAGCTTTCTTT	CASSIGLAGVTEAFF
TRBJ1-2	.	.	TRBV12-3/TRBV12-4	TGTGCCAGCAGTTTAAGGGGGTATGGCTACACCTTC	CASSLRGYGYTF
TRBJ1-1	.	.	TRBV11-3	TGTGCCAGCAGCCCTTCTGGGGCAAGAACTGAAGCTTTCTTT	CASSPSGARTEAFF
TRBJ2-3	.	few	TRBV6-4	TGTGCCAGCAGCCTAACCCCGGGGTTCGTAGATACGCAGTATTTT	CASSLTPGFVDTQYF